Below are 6 T cell receptor beta chains sequenced from a single sample in a study of early T cells in non-severe SARS-CoV-2 infection. TCRdb redid the calling of the 5' RACE reads with MiXCR, one entry per CDR3 protein. The table includes 40,000 to 45,000 distinct CDR3 sequences, about 5.9% detected once. Material: whole blood, obtained at baseline. All receptors come from an adult who was a healthcare worker with PCR-confirmed SARS-CoV-2 infection or an uninfected control (not recorded which).

A few counts support this clonotype. The gene calls are TRBV30 and TRBJ1-1; D ambiguous. CDR1 GTSNPN and CDR2 SVGIG come from the germline V gene (reference sequence). This CDR3 comprises 14 residues. Trimming took off 2 bases at V and 0 bases at J, with 10 bases between the two ends. In DNA form, the CDR3 reads TGTGCCTGGAGTCGGTGGAATATGAACACTGAAGCTTTCTTT. Residues: CAWSRWNMNTEAFF.

There are a few counts of this clonotype. This sequence joins TRBV28 and TRBJ2-7; the D is unclear. V was shortened by 4 bases and J by 4 bases, with 5 bases between the two germline ends. The length of the CDR3 is 11 residues. CDR1 and CDR2 from the germline V gene are MDHEN and SYDVKM. This CDR3 is CASSSWYEQYF. In DNA, the CDR3 is TGTGCCAGCAGTTCATGGTACGAGCAGTACTTC.

This clonotype was counted at least ten times. The CDR3 loop is CSARDRTRADTGELFF. The DNA for the CDR3 is TGCAGTGCTAGAGACAGGACTAGGGCGGACACCGGGGAGCTGTTTTTT. V usage is TRBV20-1 and J usage is TRBJ2-2, with 7 bases that match TRBD2. The CDR3 is made up of 16 amino acids. Germline values: CDR1 DFQATT, CDR2 SNEGSKA (reference sequence). Unmatched junction bases numbered 7, after V lost 0 bases and J lost 3 bases.

The rearrangement links TRBV6-2 or TRBV6-3 to TRBJ2-3; 9 bases agree with TRBD2. Germline V CDR1 and CDR2: MNHEY, SVGEGT. The CDR3 totals 17 residues. V lost 2 bases and J lost 1; bases outside the gene matches: 7. In nucleotides, the CDR3 is TGTGCCAGCAGTTACAGAGGTTCTAGCGGGGGCACAGATACGCAGTATTTT. Amino acids: CASSYRGSSGGTDTQYF.

This clonotype was observed many times. The chain employs TRBV2 and TRBJ2-7; D gene uncertain. The germline gives CDR1 SNHLY, CDR2 FYNNEI. The CDR3 has 14 amino acids. V lost 0 bases and J lost 4, with 10 bases in between. The CDR3 reads CASSEAVHRYEQYF. The CDR3 DNA reads TGTGCCAGCAGTGAAGCCGTCCATCGATACGAGCAGTACTTC.

This clonotype has just a few counts. This chain uses TRBV21-1 with TRBJ2-5; the table names TRBD2, a call not compared with the DNA. TRBV21-1 is recorded as a pseudogene. The CDR3 length is 17 residues. CDR3 coding DNA: TGTGCCAGCAGCAAAGCGCGGCCTAGCGGGGGCCAAGAGACCCAGTACTTC. Amino acids: CASSKARPSGGQETQYF.